What follows are 9 T cell receptor beta chains derived from one specimen sequenced in a study of T cell responses to AZD1222 COVID-19 vaccine. Sequenced by immunoSEQ multiplex PCR; TCRdb stores in-frame clones only, minus some. Among about 160,000 clones listed, roughly 93% were seen once. The input for sequencing was peripheral blood, taken on day 0 of AZD1222 vaccination. These receptors were obtained from an adult in good health.

V usage is TRBV2 and J usage is TRBJ2-3; the match to TRBD1 covers 9 bases. Germline lookup yields CDR1 SNHLY and CDR2 FYNNEI. The ends lost 6 bases at V and 1 base at J; junction bases unmatched: 2. There are 14 residues in the CDR3. CDR3 DNA: TGTGCCAGCAGGTGGACAGGGGGCACAGATACGCAGTATTTT. Protein: CASRWTGGTDTQYF.

The table lists this clone with a count of one. The chain links TRBV2 to TRBJ1-1; no clear D gene. The CDR3 is made up of 14 amino acids. V was cut by 3 bases and J by 4 bases, with 12 bases left in between. Germline V gene sequence: CDR1 SNHLY, CDR2 FYNNEI. The CDR3 nucleotides are TGTGCCAGCAGTGACCCCCGACGGATCACTGAAGCTTTCTTT. This sequence encodes CASSDPRRITEAFF.

J is TRBJ2-2 and V is TRBV2, with 9 bases matching TRBD2. CDR3 length: 14 amino acids. Germline CDR1 and CDR2: SNHLY and FYNNEI. Trimming at V came to 6 bases and at J to 2 bases, leaving 1 base not matched to a gene. In DNA, the CDR3 is TGTGCCAGCAGGCGGGGGGGTAACACCGGGGAGCTGTTTTTT. Protein product: CASRRGGNTGELFF.

This chain links TRBV29-1 with TRBJ1-2; TRBD1 matches at 8 bases. Germline assignment: CDR1 SQVTM and CDR2 ANQGSEA. J was trimmed by 3 bases and V by 7 bases; bases with no gene match: 7. This CDR3 region has 13 residues. The CDR3 spells CSALTGGDYGYTF. The CDR3 DNA follows: TGCAGCGCTCTAACAGGGGGAGACTATGGCTACACCTTC. The full variable domain, completed using reference TRBV29-1 and TRBJ1-2, is SAVISQKPSRDICQRGTSLTIQCQVDSQVTMMFWYRQQPGQSLTLIATANQGSEATYESGFVIDKFPISRPNLTFSTLTVSNMSPEDSSIYLCSALTGGDYGYTFGSGTRLTVV.

This chain uses TRBV15 with TRBJ1-5; a possible D gene is TRBD1 (5 bases). CDR1 and CDR2 from the germline V gene are LNHNV and YYDKDF (reference sequence). The V and J ends lost 5 bases and 0 bases respectively, with 8 bases between them. The CDR3 consists of 14 residues. CDR3: CATSGQISNQPQHF. The CDR3 nucleotides read TGTGCCACCAGCGGACAAATTAGCAATCAGCCCCAGCATTTT.

V is TRBV4-1 and J is TRBJ1-1; perhaps TRBD1 as D (6 bases). Trimming cost V 4 bases and J 2 bases, with 17 bases left between them. The CDR3 runs 16 residues. Germline CDR1 MGHRA, CDR2 YSYEKL. CDR3 sequence (DNA): TGCGCCAGCAGCCCGGGCTATGACAGGCCCAACACTGAAGCTTTCTTT. It codes for CASSPGYDRPNTEAFF.

V is TRBV6-5 and J is TRBJ1-5; no definite D call. Germline CDR1 reads MNHEY; CDR2 reads SVGAGI. Trimming took 7 bases from V and 6 from J, leaving 19 bases between them. The CDR3 runs 15 residues. CDR3 nucleotides: TGTGCCAGCAATCCGGGCGCCCTTTCAGGTCAGCCCCAGCATTTT. This codes for CASNPGALSGQPQHF.

V gene TRBV7-9 combines with J gene TRBJ1-2, with TRBD1 identical over 11 bases. CDR1 and CDR2 from the germline V gene are SEHNR and FQNEAQ (reference sequence). V shed 5 bases, J shed 7 bases, and the junction held 15 bases outside the gene matches. CDR3 length: 17 residues. The DNA of the CDR3 is TGTGCCAGCAGCCCTTACGGGACAGGGGGATCTTCGGGTGGCTACACCTTC. Amino acids: CASSPYGTGGSSGGYTF.

The chain is built from TRBV19 and TRBJ2-1; D uncertain. This CDR3 comprises 11 residues. The ends were cut back, 4 bases at V and 9 bases at J, with 7 bases in the middle. Germline CDR1 is LNHDA and CDR2 is SQIVND (reference sequence). The CDR3 DNA follows: TGTGCCAGTAGTAACCTATTTGAGCAGTTCTTC. Translated: CASSNLFEQFF.